This T cell receptor (beta chain) was retrieved from a study of T-cell memory formation after mild COVID-19. Employing constant-segment primers, 5'RACE generated TCR alpha and TCR beta cDNA libraries bearing sample barcodes and UMIs. TCRdb ran MiXCR on the 5' RACE reads and lists one entry per CDR3 protein. The sample lists 100,000 to 150,000 distinct CDR3 sequences, over 15% occurring once. Per the germline V gene, CDR1 is SGHRS and CDR2 is YFSETQ. The CDR3 consists of 14 residues. Trimming cost V 4 bases and J 2 bases, with 11 bases left between them. The chain couples TRBV5-1 to TRBJ2-3; tentative D call: TRBD1 (6 bases). The sample taken for sequencing was PBMCs or a T cell subset sorted from them (not recorded which). This receptor was obtained from a man aged 18 to 30 who had mild COVID-19 (a few samples of this study predate the infection). Cell type and time point are not known. CDR3 region: CASSSQGPTDTQYF. The CDR3, as DNA: TGCGCCAGCAGCAGTCAGGGGCCCACAGATACGCAGTATTTT.